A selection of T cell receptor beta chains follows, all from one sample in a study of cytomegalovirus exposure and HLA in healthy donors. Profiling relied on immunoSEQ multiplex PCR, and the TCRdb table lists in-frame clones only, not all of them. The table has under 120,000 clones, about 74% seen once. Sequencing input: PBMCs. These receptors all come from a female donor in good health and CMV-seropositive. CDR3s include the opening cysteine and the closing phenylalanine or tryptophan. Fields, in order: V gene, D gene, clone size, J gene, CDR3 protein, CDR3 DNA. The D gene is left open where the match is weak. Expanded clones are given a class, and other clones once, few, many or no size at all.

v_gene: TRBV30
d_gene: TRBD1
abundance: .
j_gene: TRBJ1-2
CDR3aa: CAWSSQGVRGYTF
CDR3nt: TGTGCCTGGAGTTCACAGGGGGTAAGAGGCTACACCTTC

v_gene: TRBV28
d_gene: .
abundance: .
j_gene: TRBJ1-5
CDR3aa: CASIDWGGLSNQPQHF
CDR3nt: TGTGCCAGCATCGATTGGGGGGGGCTGAGCAATCAGCCCCAGCATTTT

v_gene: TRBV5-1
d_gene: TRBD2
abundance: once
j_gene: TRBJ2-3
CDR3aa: CASRRLAGGTDTQYF
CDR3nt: TGCGCCAGCAGGAGACTAGCGGGCGGCACAGATACGCAGTATTTT

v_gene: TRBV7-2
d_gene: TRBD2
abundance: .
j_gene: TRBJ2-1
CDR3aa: CASSRGTSGWGNEQFF
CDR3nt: TGTGCCAGCAGCCGCGGGACTAGCGGGTGGGGCAATGAGCAGTTCTTC

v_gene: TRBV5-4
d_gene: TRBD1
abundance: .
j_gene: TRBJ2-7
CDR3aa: CASSLEGQGEGRAYEQYF
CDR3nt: TGTGCCAGCAGCTTGGAAGGACAGGGAGAGGGACGAGCCTACGAGCAGTACTTC

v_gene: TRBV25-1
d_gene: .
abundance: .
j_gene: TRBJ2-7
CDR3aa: CASSESRVTSYEQYF
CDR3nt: TGTGCCAGCAGTGAATCACGGGTGACGTCCTACGAGCAGTACTTC

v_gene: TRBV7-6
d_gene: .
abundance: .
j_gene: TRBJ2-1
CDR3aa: CASSLEVGESYNEQFF
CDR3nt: TGTGCCAGCAGCTTAGAGGTGGGAGAGTCCTACAATGAGCAGTTCTTC

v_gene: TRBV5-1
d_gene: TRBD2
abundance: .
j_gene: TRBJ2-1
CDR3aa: CASSLEGSGRYNEQFF
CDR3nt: TGCGCCAGCAGCTTGGAGGGTAGCGGGAGATACAATGAGCAGTTCTTC

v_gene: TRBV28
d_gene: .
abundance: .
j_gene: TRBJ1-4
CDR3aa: CASVTAALATNEKLFF
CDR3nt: TGTGCCAGCGTAACGGCGGCCCTTGCAACTAATGAAAAACTGTTTTTT

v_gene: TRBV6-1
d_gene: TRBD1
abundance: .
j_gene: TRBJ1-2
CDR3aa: CASSTQQGSYGYTF
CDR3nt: TGTGCCAGCAGCACTCAACAGGGGAGCTATGGCTACACCTTC

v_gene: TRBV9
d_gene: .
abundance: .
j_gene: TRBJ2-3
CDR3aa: CASSVGQGADTQYF
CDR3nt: TGTGCCAGCAGCGTAGGTCAGGGCGCAGATACGCAGTATTTT

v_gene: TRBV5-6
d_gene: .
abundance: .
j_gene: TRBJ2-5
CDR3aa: CASSRRGGRQETQYF
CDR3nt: TGTGCCAGCAGCCGGAGGGGGGGGCGCCAAGAGACCCAGTACTTC

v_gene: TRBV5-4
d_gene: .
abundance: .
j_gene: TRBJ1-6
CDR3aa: CASSLWGRENSPLHF
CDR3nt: TGTGCCAGCAGCTTGTGGGGCAGGGAAAATTCACCCCTCCACTTT

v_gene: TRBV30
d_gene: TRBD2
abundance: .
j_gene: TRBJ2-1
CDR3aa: CAWRSNSGGAYEQFF
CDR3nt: TGTGCCTGGAGATCCAATAGCGGGGGGGCTTATGAGCAGTTCTTC

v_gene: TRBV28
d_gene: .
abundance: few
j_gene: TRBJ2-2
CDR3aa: CASSLFPGSGTGELFF
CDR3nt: TGTGCCAGCAGTTTATTCCCGGGTAGTGGCACCGGGGAGCTGTTTTTT

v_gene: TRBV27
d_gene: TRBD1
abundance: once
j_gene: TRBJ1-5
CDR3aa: CASRGQMYSNQPQHF
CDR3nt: TGTGCCAGCAGGGGACAGATGTATAGCAATCAGCCCCAGCATTTT

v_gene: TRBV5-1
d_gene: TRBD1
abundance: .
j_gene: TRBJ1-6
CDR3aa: CASSLEQGVISPLHF
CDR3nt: TGCGCCAGCAGCTTGGAGCAGGGGGTGATTTCACCCCTCCACTTT

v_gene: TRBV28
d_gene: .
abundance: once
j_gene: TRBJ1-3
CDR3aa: CASMNFGNTIYF
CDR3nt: TGTGCCAGCATGAACTTCGGAAACACCATATATTTT

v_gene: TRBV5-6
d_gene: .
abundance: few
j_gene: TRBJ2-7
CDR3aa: CASTLSSGREQYF
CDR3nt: TGTGCCAGCACCCTCTCCTCAGGGCGCGAGCAGTACTTC

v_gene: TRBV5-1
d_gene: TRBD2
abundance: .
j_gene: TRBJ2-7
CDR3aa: CASSVGLAGGYEQYF
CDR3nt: TGCGCCAGCAGCGTGGGACTAGCGGGAGGCTACGAGCAGTACTTC

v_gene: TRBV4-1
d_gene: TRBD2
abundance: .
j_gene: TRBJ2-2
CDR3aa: CASSQAGGAAGELFF
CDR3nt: TGCGCCAGCAGCCAAGCCGGGGGGGCGGCCGGGGAGCTGTTTTTT

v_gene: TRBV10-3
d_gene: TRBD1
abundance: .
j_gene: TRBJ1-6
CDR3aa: CAISQGARSPLHF
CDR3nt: TGTGCCATCAGCCAGGGGGCGCGCTCACCCCTCCACTTT

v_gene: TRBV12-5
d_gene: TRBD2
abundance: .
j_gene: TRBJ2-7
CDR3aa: CASGLAGGSYEQYF
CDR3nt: TGTGCTAGTGGTTTGGCGGGCGGGAGCTACGAGCAGTACTTC

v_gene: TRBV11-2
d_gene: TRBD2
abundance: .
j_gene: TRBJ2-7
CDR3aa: CASSYGGDPSYEQYF
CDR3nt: TGTGCCAGCAGCTATGGGGGGGACCCCTCCTACGAGCAGTACTTC

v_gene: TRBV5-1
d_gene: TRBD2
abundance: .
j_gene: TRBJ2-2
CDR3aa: CASRGGLADTGELFF
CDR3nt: TGCGCCAGCAGAGGGGGACTAGCAGACACCGGGGAGCTGTTTTTT

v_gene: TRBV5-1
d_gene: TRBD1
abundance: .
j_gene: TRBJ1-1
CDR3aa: CASSFGQVSMNTEAFF
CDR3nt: TGCGCCAGCAGCTTCGGACAGGTGAGCATGAACACTGAAGCTTTCTTT

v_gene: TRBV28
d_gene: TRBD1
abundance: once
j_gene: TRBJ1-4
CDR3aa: CASSSIQGLAEKLFF
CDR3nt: TGTGCCAGCAGTTCGATACAGGGGTTGGCTGAAAAACTGTTTTTT

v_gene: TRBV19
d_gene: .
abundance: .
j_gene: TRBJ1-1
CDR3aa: CASSTQGTMNTEAFF
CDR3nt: TGTGCCAGTAGTACGCAGGGTACCATGAACACTGAAGCTTTCTTT

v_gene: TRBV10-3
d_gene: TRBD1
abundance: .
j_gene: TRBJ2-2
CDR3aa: CAISHDRGNTGELFF
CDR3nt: TGTGCCATCAGCCACGACAGGGGGAACACCGGGGAGCTGTTTTTT

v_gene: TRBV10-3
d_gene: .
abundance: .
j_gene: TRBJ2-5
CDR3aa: CAIRVREDGETQYF
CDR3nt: TGTGCCATCAGAGTCAGGGAAGACGGAGAGACCCAGTACTTC

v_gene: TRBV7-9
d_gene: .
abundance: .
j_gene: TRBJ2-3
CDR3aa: CASSPTLNYLGHTQYF
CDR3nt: TGTGCCAGCAGCCCCACACTCAACTATCTAGGCCATACGCAGTATTTT

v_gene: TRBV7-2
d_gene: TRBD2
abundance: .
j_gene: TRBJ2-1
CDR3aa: CASSLNKRERNEQFF
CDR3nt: TGTGCCAGCAGCTTAAATAAGCGGGAGAGGAATGAGCAGTTCTTC

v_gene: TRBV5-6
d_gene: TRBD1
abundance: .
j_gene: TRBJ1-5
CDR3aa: CASSLFGQGTNQPQHF
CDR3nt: TGTGCCAGCAGCTTGTTCGGACAGGGAACCAATCAGCCCCAGCATTTT

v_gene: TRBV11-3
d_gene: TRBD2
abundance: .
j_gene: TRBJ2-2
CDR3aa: CASSLAGGPVGELFF
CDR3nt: TGTGCCAGCAGCTTAGCGGGGGGGCCTGTCGGGGAGCTGTTTTTT

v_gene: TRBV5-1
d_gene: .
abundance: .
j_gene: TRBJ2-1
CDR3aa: CASSSAGYVFNEQFF
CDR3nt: TGCGCCAGCAGCTCGGCGGGATATGTGTTCAATGAGCAGTTCTTC

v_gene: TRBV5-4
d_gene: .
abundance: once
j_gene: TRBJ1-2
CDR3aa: CASSLDRDGYTF
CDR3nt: TGTGCCAGCAGCTTGGACAGGGATGGCTACACCTTC

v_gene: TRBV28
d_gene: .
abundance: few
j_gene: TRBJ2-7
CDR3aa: CASRVSRSYEQYF
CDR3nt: TGTGCCAGCAGAGTGTCGCGGTCCTACGAGCAGTACTTC

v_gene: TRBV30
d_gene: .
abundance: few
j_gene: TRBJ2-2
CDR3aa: CAWMWGRAGELFF
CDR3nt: TGTGCCTGGATGTGGGGCCGGGCCGGGGAGCTGTTTTTT

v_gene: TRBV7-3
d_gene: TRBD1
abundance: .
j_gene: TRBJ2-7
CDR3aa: CASSSRTGSEQYF
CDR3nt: TGTGCCAGCAGCTCCCGGACAGGGAGCGAGCAGTACTTC

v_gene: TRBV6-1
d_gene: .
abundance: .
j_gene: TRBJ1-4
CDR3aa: CAASPGGSTNEKLFF
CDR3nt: TGTGCCGCGAGCCCAGGCGGGTCAACTAATGAAAAACTGTTTTTT

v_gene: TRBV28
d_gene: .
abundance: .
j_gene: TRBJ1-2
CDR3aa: CASMSGGPDNYGYTF
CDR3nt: TGTGCCAGCATGTCGGGGGGGCCGGATAACTATGGCTACACCTTC

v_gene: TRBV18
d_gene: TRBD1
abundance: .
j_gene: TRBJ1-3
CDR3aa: CASSPPDRGAGNTIYF
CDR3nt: TGTGCCAGCTCACCACCGGACAGGGGTGCGGGAAACACCATATATTTT

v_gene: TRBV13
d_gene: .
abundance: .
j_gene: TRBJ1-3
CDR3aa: CASSSIAGAGNTIYF
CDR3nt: TGTGCCAGCAGCTCTATAGCGGGAGCTGGAAACACCATATATTTT

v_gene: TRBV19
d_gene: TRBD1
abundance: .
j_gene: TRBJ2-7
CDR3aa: CASSTKGPGTGGRSYEQYF
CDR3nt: TGTGCCAGTAGTACCAAGGGTCCCGGGACAGGGGGACGATCCTACGAGCAGTACTTC

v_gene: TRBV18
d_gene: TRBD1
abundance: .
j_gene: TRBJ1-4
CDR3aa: CASSGQGNYEKLFF
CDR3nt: TGTGCCAGCTCTGGACAGGGCAACTATGAAAAACTGTTTTTT

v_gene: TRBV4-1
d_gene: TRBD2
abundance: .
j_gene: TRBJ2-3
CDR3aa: CASSQPLLRGGLDTQYF
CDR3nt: TGCGCCAGCAGCCAACCCCTCTTGCGGGGGGGCCTAGATACGCAGTATTTT

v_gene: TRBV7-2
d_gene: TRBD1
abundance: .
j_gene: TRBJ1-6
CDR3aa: CASSRQGASNSPLHF
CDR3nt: TGTGCCAGCAGCAGACAGGGGGCAAGTAATTCACCCCTCCACTTT

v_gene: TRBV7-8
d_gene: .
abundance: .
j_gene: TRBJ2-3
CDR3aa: CASSLFSRRTTDTQYF
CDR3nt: TGTGCCAGCAGCTTATTTTCGAGACGGACAACAGATACGCAGTATTTT

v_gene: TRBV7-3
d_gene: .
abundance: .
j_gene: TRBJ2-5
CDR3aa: CASSVGSGIETQYF
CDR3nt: TGTGCCAGCAGCGTAGGTAGCGGTATTGAGACCCAGTACTTC

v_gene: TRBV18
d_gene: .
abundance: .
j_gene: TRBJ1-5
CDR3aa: CASSPVGDANLQPQHF
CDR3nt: TGTGCCAGCTCACCCGTCGGAGACGCCAACCTACAGCCCCAGCATTTT

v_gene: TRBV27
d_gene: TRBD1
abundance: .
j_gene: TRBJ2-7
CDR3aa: CASRRTGVGEQYF
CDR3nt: TGTGCCAGCAGAAGGACAGGGGTAGGCGAGCAGTACTTC

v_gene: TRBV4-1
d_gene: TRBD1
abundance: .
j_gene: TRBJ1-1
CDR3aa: CASSQVTGGTEAFF
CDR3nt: TGCGCCAGCAGCCAGGTTACAGGGGGAACTGAAGCTTTCTTT

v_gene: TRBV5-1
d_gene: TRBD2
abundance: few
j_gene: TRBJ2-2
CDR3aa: CASSIRPAGGPNTGELFF
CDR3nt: TGCGCCAGCAGCATACGCCCAGCGGGAGGGCCGAACACCGGGGAGCTGTTTTTT

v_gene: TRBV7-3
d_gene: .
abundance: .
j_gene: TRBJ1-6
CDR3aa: CASSPGLHNSPLHF
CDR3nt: TGTGCCAGCAGCCCGGGACTTCATAATTCACCCCTCCACTTT

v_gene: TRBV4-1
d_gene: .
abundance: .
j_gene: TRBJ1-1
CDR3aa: CASSHLRGNTEAFF
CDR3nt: TGCGCCAGCAGCCACCTCAGGGGGAACACTGAAGCTTTCTTT

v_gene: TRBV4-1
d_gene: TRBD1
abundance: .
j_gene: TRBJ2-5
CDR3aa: CASSHSGQEIETQYF
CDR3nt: TGCGCCAGCAGCCACTCAGGACAGGAGATAGAGACCCAGTACTTC

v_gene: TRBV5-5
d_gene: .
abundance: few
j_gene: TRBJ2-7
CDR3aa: CASSPRRAGAVNEQYF
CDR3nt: TGTGCCAGCAGCCCCCGGCGGGCAGGGGCAGTCAACGAGCAGTACTTC